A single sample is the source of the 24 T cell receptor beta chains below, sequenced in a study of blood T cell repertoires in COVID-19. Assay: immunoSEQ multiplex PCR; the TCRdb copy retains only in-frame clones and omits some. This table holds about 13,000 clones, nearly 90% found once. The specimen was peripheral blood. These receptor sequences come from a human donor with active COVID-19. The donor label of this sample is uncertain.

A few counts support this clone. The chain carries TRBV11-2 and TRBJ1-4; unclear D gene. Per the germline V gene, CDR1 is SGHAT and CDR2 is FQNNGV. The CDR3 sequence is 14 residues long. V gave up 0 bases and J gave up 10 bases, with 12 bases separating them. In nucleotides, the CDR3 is TGTGCCAGCAGCTTAGATCCTTCGGGAGCAAAACTGTTTTTT. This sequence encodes CASSLDPSGAKLFF.

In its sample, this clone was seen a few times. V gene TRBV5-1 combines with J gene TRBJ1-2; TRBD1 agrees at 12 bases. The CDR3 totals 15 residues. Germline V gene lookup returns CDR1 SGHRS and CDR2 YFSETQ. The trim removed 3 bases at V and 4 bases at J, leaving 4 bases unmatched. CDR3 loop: CASSSGTGGAYGYTF. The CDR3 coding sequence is TGCGCCAGCAGCTCCGGGACAGGGGGCGCCTATGGCTACACCTTC.

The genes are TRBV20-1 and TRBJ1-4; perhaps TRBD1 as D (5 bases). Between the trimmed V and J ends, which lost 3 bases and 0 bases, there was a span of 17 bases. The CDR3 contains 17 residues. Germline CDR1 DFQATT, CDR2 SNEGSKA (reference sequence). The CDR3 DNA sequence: TGCAGTGCTAGTCGCAGGGCCCTATCGGCAACTAATGAAAAACTGTTTTTT. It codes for CSASRRALSATNEKLFF.

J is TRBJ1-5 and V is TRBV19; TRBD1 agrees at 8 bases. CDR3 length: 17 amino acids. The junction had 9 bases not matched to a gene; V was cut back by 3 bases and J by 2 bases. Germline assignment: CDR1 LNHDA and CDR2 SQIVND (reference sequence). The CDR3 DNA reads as TGTGCCAGTAGTATCGGGCAGGGGGCTTTTGGCAATCAGCCCCAGCATTTT. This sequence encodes CASSIGQGAFGNQPQHF.

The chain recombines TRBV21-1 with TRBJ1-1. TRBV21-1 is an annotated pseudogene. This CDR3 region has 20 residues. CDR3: CASSSVRMIGRVCMNTEAFF. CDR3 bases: TGTGCCAGCAGCTCTGTCCGTATGATTGGGAGAGTGTGCATGAACACTGAAGCTTTCTTT.

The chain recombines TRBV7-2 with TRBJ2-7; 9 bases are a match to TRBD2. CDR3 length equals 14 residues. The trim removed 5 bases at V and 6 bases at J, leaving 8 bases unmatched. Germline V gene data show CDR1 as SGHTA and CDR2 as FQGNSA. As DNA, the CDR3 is TGTGCCAGCAGCCCTGGACTAGCGAATATCGAGCAGTACTTC. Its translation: CASSPGLANIEQYF.

The CDR3 is CASQLAGGRTTDTQYF. DNA of the CDR3: TGCGCCAGCCAACTAGCGGGGGGACGTACCACAGATACGCAGTATTTT. This sequence joins TRBV5-1 and TRBJ2-3; 12 bases map to TRBD2. V lost 7 bases and J lost 2; bases outside the gene matches: 8. The CDR3 sequence is 16 residues long. Germline V lookup: CDR1 SGHRS, CDR2 YFSETQ.

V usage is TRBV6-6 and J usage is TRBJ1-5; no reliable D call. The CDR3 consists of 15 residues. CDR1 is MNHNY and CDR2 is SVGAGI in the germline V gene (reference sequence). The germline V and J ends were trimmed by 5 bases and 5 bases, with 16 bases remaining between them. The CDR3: CASSDAGLADQPQHF. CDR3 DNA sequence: TGTGCCAGCAGTGATGCCGGGCTAGCCGATCAGCCCCAGCATTTT.

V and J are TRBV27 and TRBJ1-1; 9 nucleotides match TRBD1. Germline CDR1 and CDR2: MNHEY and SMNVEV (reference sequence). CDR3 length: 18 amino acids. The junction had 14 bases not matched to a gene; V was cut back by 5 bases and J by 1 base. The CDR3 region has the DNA TGTGCCAGCAGTCCCCAACAGGGGGCGCCGGGGAGGAACACTGAAGCTTTCTTT. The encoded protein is CASSPQQGAPGRNTEAFF.

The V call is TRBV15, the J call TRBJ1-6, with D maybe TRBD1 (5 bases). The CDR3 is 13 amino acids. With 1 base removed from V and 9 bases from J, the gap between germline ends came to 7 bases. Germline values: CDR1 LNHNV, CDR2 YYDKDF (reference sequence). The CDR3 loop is CATSRAGSSPLHF. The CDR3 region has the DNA TGTGCCACCAGCAGAGCAGGGTCTTCACCCCTCCACTTT. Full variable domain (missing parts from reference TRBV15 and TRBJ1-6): DAMVIQNPRYQVTQFGKPVTLSCSQTLNHNVMYWYQQKSSQAPKLLFHYYDKDFNNEADTPDNFQSRRPNTSFCFLDIRSPGLGDTAMYLCATSRAGSSPLHFGNGTRLTVT.

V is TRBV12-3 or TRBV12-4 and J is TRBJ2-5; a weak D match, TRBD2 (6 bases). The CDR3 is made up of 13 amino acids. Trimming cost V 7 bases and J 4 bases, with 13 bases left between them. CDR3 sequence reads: CASNSPGGETQYF. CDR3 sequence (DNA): TGTGCCAGCAATTCCCCCGGGGGAGAGACCCAGTACTTC.

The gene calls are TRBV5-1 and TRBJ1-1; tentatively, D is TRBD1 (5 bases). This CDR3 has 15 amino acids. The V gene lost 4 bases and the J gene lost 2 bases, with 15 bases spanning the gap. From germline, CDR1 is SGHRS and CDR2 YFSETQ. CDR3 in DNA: TGCGCCAGCAGCCCGTCGTCGGGGGTCAACACTGAAGCTTTCTTT. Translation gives CASSPSSGVNTEAFF.

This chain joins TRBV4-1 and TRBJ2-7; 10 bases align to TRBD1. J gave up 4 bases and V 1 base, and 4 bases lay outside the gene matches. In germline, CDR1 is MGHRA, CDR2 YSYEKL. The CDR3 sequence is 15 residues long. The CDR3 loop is CASSQGTGGRYEQYF. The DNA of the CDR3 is TGCGCCAGCAGCCAAGGGACAGGGGGTAGGTACGAGCAGTACTTC.

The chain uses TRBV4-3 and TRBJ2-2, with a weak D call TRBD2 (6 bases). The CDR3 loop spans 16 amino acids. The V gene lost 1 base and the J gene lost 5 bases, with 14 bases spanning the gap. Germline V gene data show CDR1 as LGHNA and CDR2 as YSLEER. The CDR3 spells CASSQGVRDLTGELFF. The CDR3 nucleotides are TGCGCCAGCAGCCAAGGAGTCAGGGACTTGACCGGGGAGCTGTTTTTT.

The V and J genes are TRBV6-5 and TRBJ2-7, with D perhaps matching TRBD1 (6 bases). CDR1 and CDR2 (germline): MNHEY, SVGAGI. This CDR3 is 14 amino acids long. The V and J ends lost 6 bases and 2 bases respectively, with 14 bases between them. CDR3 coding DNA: TGTGCCAGCAGACCGCGGCAGGGGCCCTACGAGCAGTACTTC. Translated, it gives CASRPRQGPYEQYF.

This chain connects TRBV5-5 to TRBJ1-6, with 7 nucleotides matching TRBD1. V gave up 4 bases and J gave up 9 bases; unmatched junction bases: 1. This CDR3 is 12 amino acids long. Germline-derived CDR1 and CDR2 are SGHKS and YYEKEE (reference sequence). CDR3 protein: CASSTGVSPLHF. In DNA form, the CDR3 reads TGTGCCAGCAGCACAGGGGTTTCACCCCTCCACTTT.

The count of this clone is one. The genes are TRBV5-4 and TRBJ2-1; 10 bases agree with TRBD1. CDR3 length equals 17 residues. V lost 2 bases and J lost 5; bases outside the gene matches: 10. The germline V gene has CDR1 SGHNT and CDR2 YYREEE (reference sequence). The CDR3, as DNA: TGTGCCAGCAGCTTCGGGAGGGGGGACAGGGGTAACAATGAGCAGTTCTTC. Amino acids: CASSFGRGDRGNNEQFF.

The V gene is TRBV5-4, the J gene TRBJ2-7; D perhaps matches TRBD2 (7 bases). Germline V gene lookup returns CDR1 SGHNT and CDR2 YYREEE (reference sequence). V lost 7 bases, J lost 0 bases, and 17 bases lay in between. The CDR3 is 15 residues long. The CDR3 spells CASGTRGGPSYEQYF. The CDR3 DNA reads TGTGCCAGCGGCACGAGGGGGGGACCCTCCTACGAGCAGTACTTC. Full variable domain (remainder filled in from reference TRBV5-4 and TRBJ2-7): ETGVTQSPTHLIKTRGQQVTLRCSSQSGHNTVSWYQQALGQGPQFIFQYYREEENGRGNFPPRFSGLQFPNYSSELNVNALELDDSALYLCASGTRGGPSYEQYFGPGTRLTVT.

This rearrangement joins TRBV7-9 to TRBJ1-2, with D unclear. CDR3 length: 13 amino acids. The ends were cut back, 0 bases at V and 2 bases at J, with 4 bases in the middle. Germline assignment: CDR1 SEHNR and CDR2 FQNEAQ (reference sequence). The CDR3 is CASSLAGNYGYTF. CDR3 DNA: TGTGCCAGCAGCTTAGCCGGGAACTATGGCTACACCTTC.

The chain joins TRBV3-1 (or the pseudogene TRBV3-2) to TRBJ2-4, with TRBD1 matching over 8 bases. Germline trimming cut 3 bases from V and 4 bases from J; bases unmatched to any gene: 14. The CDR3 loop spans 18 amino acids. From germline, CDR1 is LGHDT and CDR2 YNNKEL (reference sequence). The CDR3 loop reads CASSQTLLETGAKNIQYF. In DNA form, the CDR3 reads TGTGCCAGCAGCCAGACCCTTCTCGAGACAGGGGCTAAAAACATTCAGTACTTC.

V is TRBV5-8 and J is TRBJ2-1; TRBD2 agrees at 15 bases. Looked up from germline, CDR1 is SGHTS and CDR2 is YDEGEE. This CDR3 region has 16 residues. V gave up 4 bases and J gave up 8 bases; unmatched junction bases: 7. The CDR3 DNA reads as TGTGCCAGCAGCACCGGGACTAGCGGGGGGCGGGATGAGCAGTTCTTC. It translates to CASSTGTSGGRDEQFF. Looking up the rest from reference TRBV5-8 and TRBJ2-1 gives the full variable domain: EAGVTQSPTHLIKTRGQQATLRCSPISGHTSVYWYQQALGLGLQFLLWYDEGEERNRGNFPPRFSGRQFPNYSSELNVNALELEDSALYLCASSTGTSGGRDEQFFGPGTRLTVL.

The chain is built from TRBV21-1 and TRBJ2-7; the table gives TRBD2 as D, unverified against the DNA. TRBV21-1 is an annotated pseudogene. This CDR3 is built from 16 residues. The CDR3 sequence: CAGSLSLATRVDEQYF. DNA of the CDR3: TGTGCCGGCAGCCTATCGTTAGCTACACGTGTAGACGAGCAGTACTTC.

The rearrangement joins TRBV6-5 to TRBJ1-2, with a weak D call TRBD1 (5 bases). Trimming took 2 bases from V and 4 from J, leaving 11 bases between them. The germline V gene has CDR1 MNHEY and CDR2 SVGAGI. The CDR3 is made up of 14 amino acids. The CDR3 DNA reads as TGTGCCAGCAGTTACGGGACTGTACCCTATGGCTACACCTTC. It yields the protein CASSYGTVPYGYTF.

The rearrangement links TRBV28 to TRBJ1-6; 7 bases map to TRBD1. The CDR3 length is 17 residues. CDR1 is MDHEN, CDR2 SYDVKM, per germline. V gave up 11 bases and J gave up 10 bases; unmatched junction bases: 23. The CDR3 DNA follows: TGTGCCGCGGGCAGTCGAGGGGGCTTCCCGGTGGGCTCACCCCTCCACTTT. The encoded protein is CAAGSRGGFPVGSPLHF.